Described below is a single T cell receptor beta chain sequence and its context. The entry originates in a study of blood T cell repertoires in COVID-19. The protocol was immunoSEQ multiplex PCR, while the TCRdb copy is restricted to in-frame clones and leaves out a portion. The sample has 100,000 to 120,000 clones, about 80% seen once. V lost 0 bases to trimming and J lost 3 bases; unmatched junction nucleotides: 7. Germline CDR1 is LGHNA and CDR2 is YSLEER. This CDR3 is 17 amino acids long. This clonotype originated in a woman aged 70-85 years with acute or convalescent COVID-19. Material: peripheral blood. The chain links TRBV4-3 to TRBJ2-1, with 8 bases lining up with TRBD2. The CDR3 loop is CASSQDGSGVIYNEQFF. The CDR3 coding sequence is TGCGCCAGCAGCCAAGATGGTAGCGGGGTGATCTACAATGAGCAGTTCTTC.